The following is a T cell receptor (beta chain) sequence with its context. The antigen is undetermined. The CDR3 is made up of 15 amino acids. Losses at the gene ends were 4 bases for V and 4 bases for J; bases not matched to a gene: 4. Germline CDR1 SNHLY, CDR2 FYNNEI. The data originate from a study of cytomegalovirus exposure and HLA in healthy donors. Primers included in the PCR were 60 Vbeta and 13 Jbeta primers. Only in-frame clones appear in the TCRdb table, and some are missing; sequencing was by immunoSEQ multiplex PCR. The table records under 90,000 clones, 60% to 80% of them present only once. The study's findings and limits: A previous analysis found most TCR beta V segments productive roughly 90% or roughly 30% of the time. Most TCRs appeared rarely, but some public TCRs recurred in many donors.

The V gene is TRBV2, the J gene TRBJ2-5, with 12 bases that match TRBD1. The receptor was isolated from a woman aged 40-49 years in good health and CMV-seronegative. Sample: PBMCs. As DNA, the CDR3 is TGTGCCAGCAGTGGGGACAGGGGGCGAGGAGAGACCCAGTACTTC. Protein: CASSGDRGRGETQYF. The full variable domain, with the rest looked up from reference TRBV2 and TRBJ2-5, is EPEVTQTPSHQVTQMGQEVILRCVPISNHLYFYWYRQILGQKVEFLVSFYNNEISEKSEIFDDQFSVERPDGSNFTLKIRSTKLEDSAMYFCASSGDRGRGETQYFGPGTRLLVL.